These 30 T cell receptor beta chains share one sample of origin, sequenced in a study of somatic mutations in cytotoxic T cells in rheumatoid arthritis. Measured with immunoSEQ multiplex PCR; TCRdb has only the in-frame clones, and not every one. The sample lists about 26,000 clones; about four fifths were seen once. Sequencing was done on a sample of CD8+ T cells sorted from blood. The receptors shown here come from a man between 50 and 59 years old in good health.

V is TRBV6-5 and J is TRBJ2-1; no firm D call. CDR1 and CDR2 (germline): MNHEY, SVGAGI. The CDR3 spans 11 residues. Trimming took 0 bases from V and 8 from J, leaving 2 bases between them. DNA for the CDR3: TGTGCCAGCAGTTACTCTGATGAGCAGTTCTTC. Its translation: CASSYSDEQFF.

The V and J genes are TRBV9 and TRBJ2-2; 10 bases fit TRBD1. V lost 3 bases, J lost 6 bases, and 8 bases stayed unmatched. This CDR3 is built from 16 residues. Looked up from germline, CDR1 is SGDLS and CDR2 is YYNGEE. CDR3: CASSGGGTGVSGELFF. CDR3 nucleotide sequence: TGTGCCAGCAGCGGGGGTGGGACAGGGGTTTCCGGGGAGCTGTTTTTT.

The V call is TRBV10-2, the J call TRBJ2-7; D ambiguous. The CDR3 has 14 residues. Germline V gene lookup returns CDR1 WSHSY and CDR2 SAAADI. Trimming took off 8 bases at V and 2 bases at J, with 16 bases between the two ends. CDR3 nucleotides: TGCGCCAGCTTGCCTTTTTCTGCTGCCTACGAGCAGTACTTC. Amino acids: CASLPFSAAYEQYF.

The sample holds a few counts of this clone. The chain joins TRBV7-6 to TRBJ1-1; TRBD1 might be the D (5 bases). The CDR3 loop spans 12 amino acids. V shed 4 bases and J shed 7 bases, with 10 bases lying between them. Germline V lookup: CDR1 SGHVS, CDR2 FNYEAQ. CDR3 bases: TGTGCCAGCAGCTCCGACAGCTATGAAGCTTTCTTT. Its translation: CASSSDSYEAFF.

In its sample, this clone was seen a few times. V and J are TRBV4-2 and TRBJ2-3; 7 nucleotides agree with TRBD2. Germline-derived CDR1 and CDR2 are LGHNA and YNFKEQ. J lost 4 bases, V lost 0 bases, and 7 bases had no gene match. The CDR3 totals 16 residues. Written as DNA, the CDR3 is TGTGCCAGCAGCCAAGAGGGGGGGGTTGGCTCAGATACGCAGTATTTT. It translates to CASSQEGGVGSDTQYF.

This chain links TRBV7-9 with TRBJ2-5; D is undetermined. CDR1 is SEHNR and CDR2 is FQNEAQ in the germline V gene (reference sequence). Trimming pared 5 bases from V and 4 bases from J, leaving 14 bases between. This CDR3 is built from 14 residues. CDR3 amino acids: CASSPNKGPETQYF. CDR3 nucleotides: TGTGCCAGCAGCCCAAATAAGGGCCCAGAGACCCAGTACTTC. Complete variable domain (other parts from reference TRBV7-9 and TRBJ2-5): DTGVSQNPRHKITKRGQNVTFRCDPISEHNRLYWYRQTLGQGPEFLTYFQNEAQLEKSRLLSDRFSAERPKGSFSTLEIQRTEQGDSAMYLCASSPNKGPETQYFGPGTRLLVL.

CDR3 loop: CASSSKTRLSTDTQYF. The CDR3 nucleotides read TGTGCCAGCAGTTCCAAAACTAGATTGAGCACAGATACGCAGTATTTT. This chain joins TRBV6-6 and TRBJ2-3; the D gene is possibly TRBD2 (5 bases). Germline-derived CDR1 and CDR2 are MNHNY and SVGAGI (reference sequence). V gave up 4 bases and J gave up 0 bases, with 14 bases separating them. The CDR3 loop spans 16 amino acids.

This clone was recorded a few times. The chain uses TRBV6-6 and TRBJ2-5, with TRBD1 identical over 11 bases. The CDR3 extends over 15 amino acids. V gave up 5 bases and J gave up 4 bases; unmatched junction bases: 6. Germline loops: CDR1 MNHNY, CDR2 SVGAGI (reference sequence). CDR3 protein: CASSTTGQGVETQYF. In nucleotides, the CDR3 is TGTGCCAGCAGTACAACGGGACAGGGGGTAGAGACCCAGTACTTC.

V is TRBV29-1 and J is TRBJ2-1; 10 nucleotides match TRBD2. Germline CDR1 reads SQVTM; CDR2 reads ANQGSEA. V dropped 7 bases and J dropped 2; count of bases not matched to a gene: 11. CDR3 length: 16 amino acids. The chain's CDR3 is CSAQPFTSGTYNEQFF. DNA of the CDR3: TGCAGCGCCCAGCCGTTTACTAGCGGGACCTACAATGAGCAGTTCTTC.

This chain joins TRBV30 and TRBJ1-2; tentative D call: TRBD1 (6 bases). CDR1 GTSNPN and CDR2 SVGIG come from the germline V gene (reference sequence). V shed 5 bases and J shed 5 bases, with 15 bases lying between them. The CDR3 consists of 13 residues. Written as DNA, the CDR3 is TGTGCCTGGGGGGGCGACCCGAGATATGGCTACACCTTC. Translated, it gives CAWGGDPRYGYTF.

The chain is built from TRBV27 and TRBJ2-1; 7 bases line up with TRBD1. The CDR3 spans 16 residues. After removal of 7 bases from V and 1 base from J, the junction contained 10 bases not matched to a gene. CDR1 and CDR2 (germline): MNHEY, SMNVEV (reference sequence). The CDR3 DNA is TGTGCCAGCACCCCCGACAGGGAAGGGTCCTACAATGAGCAGTTCTTC. It translates to CASTPDREGSYNEQFF.

This clone was recorded a few times. The genes are TRBV7-2 and TRBJ2-7; a weak D match, TRBD1 (5 bases). CDR1 is SGHTA and CDR2 is FQGNSA in the germline V gene. The CDR3 is made up of 15 amino acids. Between the trimmed V and J ends, which lost 5 bases and 0 bases, there was a span of 14 bases. The CDR3 region is CASSQGVSYSYEQYF. Here the CDR3 DNA reads TGTGCCAGCAGCCAAGGGGTGAGCTACTCCTACGAGCAGTACTTC.

This clone was picked up a small number of times. This rearrangement joins TRBV5-5 to TRBJ2-1; 11 positions agree with TRBD1. CDR1 and CDR2 (germline): SGHKS, YYEKEE (reference sequence). V lost 5 bases to trimming and J lost 6 bases; unmatched junction nucleotides: 1. The CDR3 runs to 13 residues. The CDR3 spells CASRGTGGNEQFF. The CDR3 DNA is TGTGCCAGCAGGGGGACAGGGGGCAATGAGCAGTTCTTC.

This clone was detected only a few times. The chain uses TRBV29-1 and TRBJ2-4; either TRBD1 or TRBD2 may fit D (5 bases each). Per the germline V gene, CDR1 is SQVTM and CDR2 is ANQGSEA. Trimming shortened V by 4 bases and J by 9 bases, and 19 bases separated the two germline ends. This CDR3 has 14 amino acids. CDR3 protein: CSVGRDAGGSIQYF. The CDR3 region has the DNA TGCAGCGTTGGCCGGGACGCCGGTGGTAGCATTCAGTACTTC.

The chain links TRBV11-2 to TRBJ1-1, with 7 positions matching TRBD1. V shed 1 base, J shed 5 bases, and the junction held 16 bases outside the gene matches. CDR1 and CDR2 (germline): SGHAT, FQNNGV. The CDR3 covers 18 residues. The CDR3 here is CASSLVSGFGQAGTEAFF. The CDR3 DNA is TGTGCCAGCAGCTTAGTTTCCGGGTTCGGACAGGCGGGGACTGAAGCTTTCTTT.

In DNA, the CDR3 is TGTGCCAGCAGTGAAGCGTGGCCAGGGTTTTCCCTCTATAGCAATCAGCCCCAGCATTTT. It is translated as CASSEAWPGFSLYSNQPQHF. The chain employs TRBV6-1 and TRBJ1-5; a possible D gene is TRBD1 (5 bases). The CDR3 has 20 amino acids. V gave up 0 bases and J gave up 0 bases, with 21 bases separating them. Germline V gene data show CDR1 as MNHNS and CDR2 as SASEGT.

J is TRBJ1-5 and V is TRBV2, with TRBD1 as a possible D gene (5 bases). This CDR3 has 18 amino acids. Germline CDR1 reads SNHLY; CDR2 reads FYNNEI. V shed 2 bases and J shed 0 bases, with 17 bases lying between them. The CDR3 loop is CASSESDRQGSSNQPQHF. The CDR3 nucleotides are TGTGCCAGCAGTGAATCTGATCGGCAGGGTTCTAGCAATCAGCCCCAGCATTTT. The full variable domain, its missing parts supplied by reference TRBV2 and TRBJ1-5, is EPEVTQTPSHQVTQMGQEVILRCVPISNHLYFYWYRQILGQKVEFLVSFYNNEISEKSEIFDDQFSVERPDGSNFTLKIRSTKLEDSAMYFCASSESDRQGSSNQPQHFGDGTRLSIL.

The chain couples TRBV25-1 to TRBJ2-5; possibly TRBD1 for D (5 bases). Near its end, the DNA agrees better with TRBJ2-7, so the J call may be wrong. Germline CDR1 is MGHDK and CDR2 is SYGVNS. This CDR3 is 16 amino acids long. DNA for the CDR3: TGTGCCAGCAGTGATACCCGACAGCCAGAGTTCTACGAGCAGTACTTC. Translated: CASSDTRQPEFYEQYF.

The V gene is TRBV4-1, the J gene TRBJ2-7; 9 bases fit TRBD1. Germline V lookup: CDR1 MGHRA, CDR2 YSYEKL. The CDR3 runs to 15 residues. V dropped 1 base and J dropped 3; count of bases not matched to a gene: 4. CDR3 nucleotide sequence: TGCGCCAGCAGCCAAGTACGACAGGGGGTCTACGAGCAGTACTTC. Translation: CASSQVRQGVYEQYF.

V and J are TRBV15 and TRBJ2-2; D is ambiguous. CDR1 is LNHNV and CDR2 is YYDKDF in the germline V gene (reference sequence). Between the trimmed V and J ends, which lost 0 bases and 1 base, there was a span of 9 bases. This CDR3 region has 16 residues. The CDR3 bases are TGTGCCACCAGCAGAGATCGGGCCCTGAACACCGGGGAGCTGTTTTTT. Translation gives CATSRDRALNTGELFF.

This chain connects TRBV9 to TRBJ1-2; D might be TRBD1 (6 bases). The length of the CDR3 is 14 residues. The germline gives CDR1 SGDLS, CDR2 YYNGEE. V shed 3 bases and J shed 8 bases, with 17 bases lying between them. The CDR3, as DNA: TGTGCCAGCAGCGGTCCCGGGACAATCGGGGGCTACACCTTC. Amino acid sequence: CASSGPGTIGGYTF.

The chain uses TRBV29-1 and TRBJ1-2; weak D call: TRBD1 (6 bases). V was cut by 6 bases and J by 4 bases, with 15 bases left in between. CDR3 length: 13 amino acids. Per the germline V gene, CDR1 is SQVTM and CDR2 is ANQGSEA. CDR3 amino acids: CSVQGPGGYGYTF. The CDR3, as DNA: TGCAGCGTACAGGGACCCGGGGGCTATGGCTACACCTTC.

The V call is TRBV25-1, the J call TRBJ2-2; D might be TRBD1 (6 bases). Between the trimmed V and J ends, which lost 7 bases and 7 bases, there was a span of 25 bases. The CDR3 loop spans 17 amino acids. Germline loops: CDR1 MGHDK, CDR2 SYGVNS. The CDR3 nucleotides read TGTGCCAGCAAACCGCAGGGGATCCTAGCCTTTGGCGGGGAGCTGTTTTTT. The encoded protein is CASKPQGILAFGGELFF.

The rearrangement joins TRBV19 to TRBJ2-7; no clear D gene. Looked up from germline, CDR1 is LNHDA and CDR2 is SQIVND (reference sequence). The V end lost 5 bases, the J end lost 4 bases, and 12 bases lay between the germline ends. This CDR3 spans 13 amino acids. The CDR3 DNA follows: TGTGCCAGTAGTTCTGCAGCACTTTACGAGCAGTACTTC. It encodes CASSSAALYEQYF.

J is TRBJ1-4 and V is TRBV7-9, with D perhaps TRBD1 (5 bases). CDR3 size: 14 residues. Germline assignment: CDR1 SEHNR and CDR2 FQNEAQ (reference sequence). The ends were cut back, 6 bases at V and 5 bases at J, with 13 bases in the middle. The chain's CDR3 is CASRGPGINEKLFF. CDR3 in DNA: TGTGCCAGCAGGGGGCCAGGGATCAATGAAAAACTGTTTTTT.

The chain is built from TRBV6-1 and TRBJ2-1; 9 bases fit TRBD1. The trim removed 4 bases at V and 4 bases at J, leaving 8 bases unmatched. The germline V gene has CDR1 MNHNS and CDR2 SASEGT. CDR3 length equals 16 residues. As DNA, the CDR3 is TGTGCCAGCAGTGTCGGGACAGGGTTTGTATACAATGAGCAGTTCTTC. Translation gives CASSVGTGFVYNEQFF.

The chain links TRBV7-2 to TRBJ2-1; perhaps TRBD2 as D (5 bases). CDR1 is SGHTA, CDR2 FQGNSA, per germline. The CDR3 runs to 12 residues. V lost 3 bases and J 9 bases, leaving 9 bases between the germline ends. The CDR3 region has the DNA TGTGCCAGCAGCTTGGGGAGCGCTGAGCAGTTCTTC. It codes for CASSLGSAEQFF.

This chain uses TRBV10-3 with TRBJ2-7, with D maybe TRBD1 (6 bases). Deletions cut 5 bases from V and 4 bases from J, with 12 bases between. Germline CDR1 is ENHRY and CDR2 is SYGVKD. The CDR3 extends over 13 amino acids. CDR3 amino acids: CAISPGTNYEQYF. In DNA form, the CDR3 reads TGTGCCATCAGTCCCGGGACAAATTACGAGCAGTACTTC.

This clone was detected a few times. The chain employs TRBV7-6 and TRBJ1-2, with D perhaps TRBD1 (5 bases). Between the trimmed V and J ends, which lost 5 bases and 5 bases, there was a span of 12 bases. CDR1 is SGHVS and CDR2 is FNYEAQ in the germline V gene. The CDR3 covers 13 residues. The CDR3 loop is CASSPRVLYGYTF. The CDR3 DNA reads as TGTGCCAGCAGCCCCAGGGTCCTTTATGGCTACACCTTC.

The chain joins TRBV25-1 to TRBJ1-2, with D maybe TRBD1 (5 bases). Between the trimmed V and J ends, which lost 1 base and 8 bases, there was a span of 11 bases. CDR3 length equals 13 residues. Germline V CDR1 and CDR2: MGHDK, SYGVNS. DNA of the CDR3: TGTGCCAGCAGTGAATCAGGGACGCTCGGCTACACCTTC. Translation: CASSESGTLGYTF.